This is a list of T cell receptor beta chains from one sample in a study of patients and donors after allogeneic stem cell transplantation. TCRdb ran MiXCR on the RT-PCR reads and lists one entry per CDR3 protein. The table includes 920,000 or so distinct CDR3 sequences, roughly 18% detected once. Sample: blood, either unsorted or a sorted T cell fraction (not recorded which). The receptors here all came from a human donor who was either an allogeneic HSCT recipient or a stem cell or donor lymphocyte infusion donor (not recorded which). It is not recorded whose cells these are; they may come from a transplant donor. Both conserved end residues are part of each CDR3. The order of the fields is CDR3 protein, CDR3 DNA, clone size, V gene, D gene, J gene. D genes are given only for firm matches. Not every row has a clone size; where given, it reads once, few, many or a size class.

CASSLAVRRVRVDGYTF TGTGCCAGCAGCTTAGCTGTACGCAGGGTGAGGGTCGATGGCTACACCTTC few TRBV7-9 NA TRBJ1-2
CASSVGGPRYSNYGYTF TGTGCCAGCAGCGTGGGGGGACCAAGGTATTCGAACTATGGCTACACCTTC few TRBV9 NA TRBJ1-2
CASSLAVNEKLFF TGCGCCAGCAGCTTGGCGGTCAATGAAAAACTGTTTTTT NA TRBV5-1 NA TRBJ1-4
CASRPRGRENTEAFF TGTGCCAGCAGACCTCGGGGCAGAGAGAACACTGAAGCTTTCTTT NA TRBV7-9 NA TRBJ1-1
CASSPWGAADTEAFF TGTGCCAGCAGCCCTTGGGGGGCCGCGGACACTGAAGCTTTCTTT few TRBV4-2 NA TRBJ1-1
CASRILQAVADTQYF TGCGCCAGCAGGATTTTACAGGCAGTAGCAGATACGCAGTATTTT NA TRBV5-1 NA TRBJ2-3
CASSPLGLGNQPQHF TGTGCCAGCTCACCACTAGGGTTGGGCAATCAGCCCCAGCATTTT NA TRBV18 NA TRBJ1-5
CASSRIVGSAGELFF TGTGCCAGCAGCAGGATCGTCGGGTCGGCCGGGGAGCTGTTTTTT few TRBV6-2/TRBV6-3 NA TRBJ2-2
CASSQDDKAVNTEAFF TGTGCCAGCAGCCAAGATGATAAGGCTGTTAACACTGAAGCTTTCTTT NA TRBV4-2 NA TRBJ1-1
CASSYLGLAALNYNEQFF TGTGCCAGCAGTTACCTCGGACTAGCGGCCCTGAACTACAATGAGCAGTTCTTC NA TRBV6-5 TRBD2 TRBJ2-1
CASSLALQGLNEKLFF TGTGCCAGCAGCTTAGCGTTACAGGGCCTTAATGAAAAACTGTTTTTT few TRBV7-2 NA TRBJ1-4
CASSPGLDPYNEQFF TGTGCCAGCAGTCCGGGACTAGACCCCTACAATGAGCAGTTCTTC NA TRBV12-3/TRBV12-4 TRBD2 TRBJ2-1
CASSHWGQPQHF TGTGCCAGCAGCCATTGGGGTCAGCCCCAGCATTTT few TRBV12-3/TRBV12-4 NA TRBJ1-5
CSARLGVGGNQPQHF TGCAGTGCTAGATTGGGAGTAGGCGGTAATCAGCCCCAGCATTTT few TRBV20-1 NA TRBJ1-5
CSARDSWDHRTDTQYF TGCAGTGCTAGAGACTCTTGGGACCACCGCACAGATACGCAGTATTTT few TRBV20-1 NA TRBJ2-3
CASSQGRDVYSNQPQHF TGTGCCAGCAGCCAGGGCCGCGACGTTTATAGCAATCAGCCCCAGCATTTT NA TRBV3-1 NA TRBJ1-5